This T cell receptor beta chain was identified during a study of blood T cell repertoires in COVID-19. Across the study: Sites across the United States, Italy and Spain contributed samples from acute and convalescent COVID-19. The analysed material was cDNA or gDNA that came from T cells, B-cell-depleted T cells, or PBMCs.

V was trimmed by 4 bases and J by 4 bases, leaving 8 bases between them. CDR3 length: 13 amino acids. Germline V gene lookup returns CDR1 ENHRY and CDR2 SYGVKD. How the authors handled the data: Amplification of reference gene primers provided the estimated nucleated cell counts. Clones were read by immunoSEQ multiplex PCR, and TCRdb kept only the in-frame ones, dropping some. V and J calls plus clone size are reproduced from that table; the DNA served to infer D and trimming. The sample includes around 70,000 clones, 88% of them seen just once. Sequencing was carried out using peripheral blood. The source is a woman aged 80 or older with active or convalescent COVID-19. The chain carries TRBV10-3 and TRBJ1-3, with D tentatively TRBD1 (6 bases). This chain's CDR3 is CAISGTEGNTIYF. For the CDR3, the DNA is TGTGCCATCAGTGGGACAGAAGGAAACACCATATATTTT.